This is a list of T cell receptor beta chains from one sample in a study of blood T cell repertoires in COVID-19. This table comes from immunoSEQ multiplex PCR, and its TCRdb copy is limited to in-frame clones, with some not included. In the table there are 200,000 to 250,000 clones, around 87% of which are singletons. Input material: PBMCs or T cells enriched from blood (not recorded which). These receptors were collected from a woman aged 50 to 65 who had recovered from COVID-19. The CDR3 runs from the conserved cysteine through the conserved F or W. The D gene is left open where the match is weak. Clone size is shown for a subset of rows, as once, few, many or a class of expanded clone.

v_call	d_call	clone_size	j_call	cdr3_aa	cdr3_nt
TRBV5-5	-	-	TRBJ1-1	CASSISTSNTEAFF	TGTGCCAGCAGCATTTCAACATCGAACACTGAAGCTTTCTTT
TRBV5-1	-	few	TRBJ1-1	CASSLVGEDTEAFF	TGCGCCAGCAGCTTGGTAGGGGAGGACACTGAAGCTTTCTTT
TRBV19	-	-	TRBJ1-1	CASSAGPSMNTEAFF	TGTGCCAGTAGTGCGGGACCATCCATGAACACTGAAGCTTTCTTT
TRBV3-1/TRBV3-2	-	-	TRBJ2-2	CASSQARTNTGELFF	TGTGCCAGCAGCCAAGCGAGGACTAACACCGGGGAGCTGTTTTTT
TRBV30	TRBD1	-	TRBJ1-2	CAWSLGQGEYTF	TGTGCCTGGAGTCTAGGACAGGGCGAGTACACCTTC
TRBV13	TRBD1	-	TRBJ2-1	CASSLGRDSSYNEQFF	TGTGCCAGCAGCTTAGGCAGGGACAGCTCCTACAATGAGCAGTTCTTC
TRBV11-2	TRBD2	-	TRBJ2-5	CASSFRLAGVETQYF	TGTGCCAGCAGCTTCCGACTAGCGGGAGTGGAGACCCAGTACTTC
TRBV28	-	-	TRBJ1-1	CASSFGGAQMTEAFF	TGTGCCAGCAGTTTCGGCGGGGCCCAGATGACTGAAGCTTTCTTT
TRBV11-2	-	few	TRBJ1-5	CASSLGADSNQPQHF	TGTGCCAGCAGCCTGGGGGCCGATAGCAATCAGCCCCAGCATTTT
TRBV7-9	-	-	TRBJ2-1	CASHRYNEQFF	TGTGCCAGCCACCGGTACAATGAGCAGTTCTTC
TRBV24-1	-	-	TRBJ2-2	CATSSGLGTGELFF	TGTGCCACCAGCAGCGGGCTGGGGACCGGGGAGCTGTTTTTT
TRBV7-3	TRBD2	-	TRBJ2-1	CASSLGTSGSFEQFF	TGTGCCAGCAGCTTAGGGACTAGCGGGAGCTTTGAGCAGTTCTTC
TRBV18	-	-	TRBJ2-1	CASSPPQAQSRDEQFF	TGTGCCAGCTCACCACCACAGGCCCAATCCCGGGATGAGCAGTTCTTC
TRBV6-5	TRBD1	once	TRBJ1-2	CASSYSSGTGVGGYTF	TGTGCCAGCAGTTACTCCTCCGGGACAGGGGTAGGCGGCTACACCTTC
TRBV5-1	TRBD1	-	TRBJ1-4	CASSFGSSGGDEKLFF	TGCGCCAGCAGCTTTGGTTCGTCAGGGGGCGATGAAAAACTGTTTTTT
TRBV28	-	-	TRBJ2-3	CASSTGTSTDTQYF	TGTGCCAGCAGCACCGGGACTAGCACAGATACGCAGTATTTT
TRBV7-2	TRBD2	-	TRBJ2-1	CASSSSGRSDNEQFF	TGTGCCAGCAGCTCCAGCGGGAGAAGCGACAATGAGCAGTTCTTC
TRBV5-6	-	-	TRBJ2-1	CASSVGGVLNEQFF	TGTGCCAGCAGCGTTGGTGGAGTATTGAATGAGCAGTTCTTC
TRBV30	TRBD2	-	TRBJ2-3	CAWSVPGLAGSGETQYF	TGTGCCTGGAGTGTACCGGGACTAGCGGGATCCGGGGAAACGCAGTATTTT
TRBV3-1/TRBV3-2	-	-	TRBJ2-5	CASSRKGGGGLAELRETQYF	TGTGCCAGCAGCCGGAAGGGGGGGGGAGGCCTAGCGGAGCTGCGGGAGACCCAGTACTTC
TRBV10-3	TRBD1	once	TRBJ1-1	CAISATGNPNTEAFF	TGTGCCATCAGTGCGACAGGGAACCCGAACACTGAAGCTTTCTTT
TRBV18	TRBD2	-	TRBJ2-3	CASSAGTSGGSTDTQYF	TGTGCCAGCTCGGCCGGGACTAGCGGGGGTAGCACAGATACGCAGTATTTT
TRBV10-3	TRBD2	-	TRBJ2-5	CAISELAGAMRETQYF	TGTGCCATCAGTGAGTTAGCGGGGGCGATGCGGGAGACCCAGTACTTC
TRBV2	-	-	TRBJ1-5	CASSELAGGNQPQHF	TGTGCCAGCAGTGAATTAGCAGGGGGCAATCAGCCCCAGCATTTT
TRBV2	-	-	TRBJ2-1	CASSDSSLARQFF	TGTGCCAGCAGTGATTCGAGTCTAGCCCGGCAGTTCTTC
TRBV19	TRBD1	-	TRBJ1-6	CASSTGTGYRSPLHF	TGTGCCAGTAGTACCGGGACAGGGTATCGGTCACCCCTCCACTTT
TRBV3-1/TRBV3-2	TRBD1	-	TRBJ1-4	CASSLTGMGEKLFF	TGTGCCAGCAGCTTGACAGGGATGGGCGAAAAACTGTTTTTT
TRBV6-5	TRBD2	-	TRBJ2-7	CASRKTLAGYEQYF	TGTGCCAGCAGAAAGACTTTAGCGGGCTACGAGCAGTACTTC
TRBV19	-	-	TRBJ1-4	CASSPGGLTHRVTNEKLFF	TGTGCCAGTAGCCCCGGCGGCCTAACCCACAGGGTAACTAATGAAAAACTGTTTTTT
TRBV3-1/TRBV3-2	TRBD1	once	TRBJ1-1	CASRPGTGSVSTEAFF	TGTGCCAGCAGACCAGGGACAGGGTCGGTGAGCACTGAAGCTTTCTTT
TRBV7-2	TRBD1	-	TRBJ2-7	CASSLGRGRGTYEQYF	TGTGCCAGCAGCTTAGGCCGCGGCAGGGGGACCTACGAGCAGTACTTC
TRBV2	TRBD2	-	TRBJ2-2	CASSVAGGGTGELFF	TGTGCCAGCAGTGTAGCGGGAGGAGGCACCGGGGAGCTGTTTTTT
TRBV28	TRBD1	few	TRBJ1-2	CASSLPRGREYGYTF	TGTGCCAGCAGTTTACCCAGGGGGCGCGAATATGGCTACACCTTC
TRBV4-3	TRBD2	-	TRBJ2-3	CASSHDLAGGGDTQYF	TGCGCCAGCAGCCATGATTTAGCGGGAGGGGGAGATACGCAGTATTTT
TRBV5-1	-	-	TRBJ1-2	CASSLEPVNYGYTF	TGCGCCAGCAGCTTGGAACCGGTTAACTATGGCTACACCTTC
TRBV30	TRBD2	-	TRBJ2-1	CAWSVSLAGYNEQFF	TGTGCCTGGAGTGTCAGTCTAGCGGGGTACAATGAGCAGTTCTTC
TRBV6-5	TRBD1	-	TRBJ2-7	CASRQGYEQYF	TGTGCCAGCAGACAGGGGTACGAGCAGTACTTC
TRBV3-1/TRBV3-2	-	-	TRBJ1-1	CASRPSELTEAFF	TGTGCCAGCAGACCTAGCGAACTCACTGAAGCTTTCTTT
TRBV5-4	TRBD1	-	TRBJ2-1	CASSTYRGSEQFF	TGTGCCAGCAGCACCTACAGGGGCTCTGAGCAGTTCTTC
TRBV10-3	-	-	TRBJ1-2	CAISEPRNGQRGGYTF	TGTGCCATCAGTGAGCCCAGGAATGGACAGAGGGGGGGCTACACCTTC
TRBV5-1	TRBD2	-	TRBJ2-5	CASSTTSGSTSQYF	TGCGCCAGCAGCACCACTAGCGGGAGTACTTCCCAGTACTTC
TRBV4-1	TRBD2	-	TRBJ2-7	CASSQDPGSGRLHEQYF	TGCGCCAGCAGCCAAGATCCAGGGAGCGGGAGGCTCCACGAGCAGTACTTC
TRBV19	TRBD2	-	TRBJ2-1	CASSAGLAGGQREQFF	TGTGCCAGTAGTGCCGGACTAGCGGGAGGTCAACGGGAGCAGTTCTTC
TRBV19	TRBD1	-	TRBJ1-5	CASSIRQGMSNQPQHF	TGTGCCAGTAGTATCCGACAGGGGATGAGCAATCAGCCCCAGCATTTT
TRBV4-1	-	-	TRBJ2-7	CASSPGTSPEQYF	TGCGCCAGCAGCCCGGGGACTTCGCCCGAGCAGTACTTC
TRBV4-1	-	-	TRBJ1-1	CASSQPREGKLKAFF	TGCGCCAGCAGCCAACCCCGGGAAGGGAAGCTGAAGGCTTTCTTT
TRBV19	TRBD2	-	TRBJ2-2	CASRSAGANTGELFF	TGTGCCAGTCGCTCAGCGGGAGCGAACACCGGGGAGCTGTTTTTT